The 23 T cell receptor beta chains listed next were all sequenced from one sample in a study of PD-L1 blockade in urothelial cancer (dated by TCRdb to the late 2010s). Explained via the paper, the time point label denotes: peripheral blood 6 weeks after treatment start. Library preparation employed the immunoSEQ multiplex PCR assay. TCRdb obtained this table from immuneACCESS and retained in-frame rearrangements with V and J assigned. These tables miss some clones; where compared with another copy, unresolved V genes account for less than half of the shortfall, and the remainder is unexplained. For this sample there are approximately 110,000 clones; more than 85% appear just once. The biggest ten clones account for around 3.7% of the sample. The source was PBMCs, collected around atezolizumab (anti-PD-L1) treatment. These receptors were collected from a man aged 60 to 69 with urothelial cancer.

The chain has TRBV5-4 and TRBJ1-5; no reliable D call. This CDR3 region has 12 residues. From germline, CDR1 is SGHNT and CDR2 YYREEE (reference sequence). Trimming left V 0 bases short and J 7 bases short, with 5 bases between. CDR3 loop: CASSLDTQPQHF. The CDR3 coding sequence is TGTGCCAGCAGCTTGGACACGCAGCCCCAGCATTTT.

The chain uses TRBV7-9 and TRBJ2-2; 9 bases align to TRBD1. The CDR3 loop spans 16 amino acids. Germline-derived CDR1 and CDR2 are SEHNR and FQNEAQ (reference sequence). The ends lost 5 bases at V and 6 bases at J; junction bases unmatched: 10. DNA for the CDR3: TGTGCCAGCAGCCCACTAAACCGGGACAGGGCCGGGGAGCTGTTTTTT. It is translated as CASSPLNRDRAGELFF.

This clone has only a few counts. CDR3 nucleotides: TGTGCCAGCAGCATCGGACTAGTGGAAACGCAGTATTTT. Translated: CASSIGLVETQYF. This chain joins TRBV7-2 and TRBJ2-3, with 7 bases lining up with TRBD2. The germline V gene has CDR1 SGHTA and CDR2 FQGNSA. J lost 9 bases, V lost 5 bases, and 8 bases had no gene match. This CDR3 is built from 13 residues.

V is TRBV19 and J is TRBJ2-5; TRBD2 matches at 13 bases. CDR3 length: 16 amino acids. Germline assignment: CDR1 LNHDA and CDR2 SQIVND (reference sequence). The trim removed 3 bases at V and 4 bases at J, leaving 5 bases unmatched. The CDR3 reads CASSIGTSGVGETQYF. CDR3 in DNA: TGTGCCAGTAGTATCGGGACTAGCGGGGTTGGAGAGACCCAGTACTTC.

This clone was counted a single time. The chain has TRBV2 and TRBJ1-1; D unclear. This CDR3 has 11 amino acids. Germline V gives CDR1 SNHLY, CDR2 FYNNEI. V was clipped by 3 bases and J by 13 bases, with 12 bases between them. The CDR3 is CASSEPGPSFF. The CDR3 DNA follows: TGTGCCAGCAGTGAGCCGGGTCCCAGTTTCTTT.

The J gene is TRBJ1-4, the V gene TRBV19; D ambiguous. Germline V gene data show CDR1 as LNHDA and CDR2 as SQIVND (reference sequence). V lost 5 bases and J lost 8, with 9 bases in between. The CDR3 has 12 residues. DNA for the CDR3: TGTGCCAGTAGTGAAACTGTCGAAAAACTGTTTTTT. Translation: CASSETVEKLFF.

The chain couples TRBV9 to TRBJ2-2, with 8 bases that match TRBD2. The germline gives CDR1 SGDLS, CDR2 YYNGEE. This CDR3 region has 16 residues. V shed 4 bases and J 4 bases; nucleotides not matched to a gene: 9. The CDR3 region is CASSLGLAGGTGELFF. The CDR3 nucleotides are TGTGCCAGCAGCCTTGGACTAGCCGGTGGCACCGGGGAGCTGTTTTTT.

This rearrangement joins TRBV30 to TRBJ2-3; 7 bases align to TRBD2. CDR1 is GTSNPN and CDR2 is SVGIG in the germline V gene (reference sequence). There are 15 residues in the CDR3. The V and J ends lost 3 bases and 2 bases, in that order; junction bases with no gene match: 8. CDR3 loop: CAWSVLADFTDTQYF. CDR3 DNA: TGTGCCTGGAGCGTCCTAGCGGACTTCACAGATACGCAGTATTTT.

J is TRBJ2-3 and V is TRBV18; 9 positions match TRBD1. Germline CDR1 and CDR2: KGHSH and LQKENI. The CDR3 loop spans 15 amino acids. After removal of 8 bases from V and 0 bases from J, the junction contained 6 bases not matched to a gene. CDR3 amino acids: CASTRTGVSTDTQYF. CDR3 nucleotides: TGTGCCAGCACTCGGACAGGGGTCAGCACAGATACGCAGTATTTT.

This clone was detected a few times. This chain uses TRBV23-1 with TRBJ1-6; D may be TRBD1 (6 bases). TRBV23-1 is classed as an ORF, of uncertain function. The ends were cut back, 3 bases at V and 16 bases at J, with 25 bases in the middle. This CDR3 spans 16 amino acids. The CDR3, as DNA: TGCGCCAGCAGTCACACAACGGCACCGGGACACCCTGGTCTCCACTTT. Its translation: CASSHTTAPGHPGLHF.

J is TRBJ1-1 and V is TRBV7-6; 7 bases match TRBD1. The germline CDR1 and CDR2 sequences are SGHVS and FNYEAQ. V lost 8 bases and J lost 5; bases outside the gene matches: 14. The CDR3 sequence is 15 residues long. This CDR3 is CASREGRRGRTEAFF. CDR3 bases: TGTGCCAGCCGGGAGGGGCGCAGGGGGAGAACTGAAGCTTTCTTT.

This chain joins TRBV7-6 and TRBJ2-7, with 7 positions matching TRBD1. Unmatched junction bases numbered 4, after V lost 4 bases and J lost 4 bases. Germline CDR1 reads SGHVS; CDR2 reads FNYEAQ. This CDR3 is 13 amino acids long. CDR3 protein: CASSSGQIYEQYF. Here the CDR3 DNA reads TGTGCCAGCAGCTCGGGACAGATTTACGAGCAGTACTTC.

V usage is TRBV6-1 and J usage is TRBJ2-7; unclear D gene. Trimming shortened V by 5 bases and J by 0 bases, and 11 bases separated the two germline ends. The CDR3 contains 14 residues. From germline, CDR1 is MNHNS and CDR2 SASEGT. The CDR3 bases are TGTGCCAGCAGTTCCGACCCTAGCTCCTACGAGCAGTACTTC. It specifies CASSSDPSSYEQYF.

The chain couples TRBV19 to TRBJ2-3; 8 positions agree with TRBD1. The CDR3 runs 16 residues. V trimming: 3 bases; J trimming: 3 bases; junction bases outside the gene matches: 8. Looked up from germline, CDR1 is LNHDA and CDR2 is SQIVND (reference sequence). In nucleotides, the CDR3 is TGTGCCAGTAGTATCGCAGGGGGCTTAGGAACAGATACGCAGTATTTT. Amino acid sequence: CASSIAGGLGTDTQYF.

The V gene is TRBV7-6, the J gene TRBJ2-7, with 9 positions matching TRBD1. Germline trimming cut 1 base from V and 6 bases from J; bases unmatched to any gene: 19. Germline V gene lookup returns CDR1 SGHVS and CDR2 FNYEAQ. CDR3 length equals 19 residues. CDR3 in amino acids: CASSLVFSTPGQGNFEQYF. CDR3 nucleotide sequence: TGTGCCAGCAGCTTAGTGTTTTCGACCCCGGGACAGGGTAATTTCGAGCAGTACTTC.

In DNA, the CDR3 is TGTGCCAGCAGCGCGGGATATCCTGGCGCAGATACGCAGTATTTT. As protein: CASSAGYPGADTQYF. The chain joins TRBV5-8 to TRBJ2-3; possible D gene TRBD2, 6 bases. The CDR3 runs 15 residues. The ends were cut back, 4 bases at V and 4 bases at J, with 16 bases in the middle. Germline V CDR1 and CDR2: SGHTS, YDEGEE.

V is TRBV10-3 and J is TRBJ2-5; 9 bases align to TRBD1. The CDR3 has 15 residues. CDR1 and CDR2 (germline): ENHRY, SYGVKD. Trimming removed 4 bases from V and 7 bases from J; junction bases left unmatched: 10. The chain's CDR3 is CAISGPGQGSGTQYF. DNA of the CDR3: TGTGCCATCAGTGGGCCGGGACAGGGTTCCGGGACCCAGTACTTC.

J is TRBJ1-6 and V is TRBV6-5, with D possibly being TRBD1 (5 bases). V lost 6 bases and J lost 7, with 16 bases in between. Germline lookup yields CDR1 MNHEY and CDR2 SVGAGI. This CDR3 has 15 amino acids. This CDR3 reads CASSPQTDGNSPLHF. DNA of the CDR3: TGTGCCAGCAGCCCTCAGACAGATGGAAATTCACCCCTCCACTTT.

The chain couples TRBV6-1 to TRBJ1-2, with TRBD1 identical over 11 bases. There are 16 residues in the CDR3. With V trimmed by 3 bases and J by 3 bases, 6 bases remained unmatched. Germline CDR1 and CDR2: MNHNS and SASEGT. The CDR3 region is CASSDAGTGGDYGYTF. The CDR3 DNA reads as TGTGCCAGCAGTGACGCCGGGACAGGGGGTGACTATGGCTACACCTTC.

V usage is TRBV5-8 and J usage is TRBJ1-1, with D tentatively TRBD1 (6 bases). Looked up from germline, CDR1 is SGHTS and CDR2 is YDEGEE. The CDR3 extends over 17 amino acids. Trimming stripped 3 bases from V and 2 bases from J, with 20 bases between. The CDR3: CASSYKTLTGINTEAFF. CDR3 nucleotides: TGTGCCAGCAGCTACAAGACCTTGACAGGCATAAACACTGAAGCTTTCTTT.

This chain joins TRBV30 and TRBJ2-7; D remains ambiguous. This CDR3 spans 11 amino acids. The germline V gene has CDR1 GTSNPN and CDR2 SVGIG (reference sequence). With 2 bases removed from V and 3 bases from J, the gap between germline ends came to 5 bases. DNA of the CDR3: TGTGCCTGGAGTCTTAGCTACGAGCAGTACTTC. It is translated as CAWSLSYEQYF.

The CDR3 DNA reads as TGTGCCAGCAGCTTAGGGGCTGGTGTGGATGAGCAGTTCTTC. Protein sequence: CASSLGAGVDEQFF. The chain couples TRBV7-9 to TRBJ2-1; no clear D. CDR1 is SEHNR and CDR2 is FQNEAQ in the germline V gene (reference sequence). The CDR3 covers 14 residues. V lost 1 base, J lost 8 bases, and 12 bases lay in between.

The chain employs TRBV4-2 and TRBJ2-7; 10 positions match TRBD2. CDR3 length equals 15 residues. J lost 4 bases, V lost 1 base, and 4 bases had no gene match. The V gene's germline CDR1 is LGHNA and CDR2 YNFKEQ. This chain's CDR3 is CASSQGSSGSYEQYF. DNA for the CDR3: TGTGCCAGCAGCCAAGGTTCTAGCGGGAGTTACGAGCAGTACTTC.